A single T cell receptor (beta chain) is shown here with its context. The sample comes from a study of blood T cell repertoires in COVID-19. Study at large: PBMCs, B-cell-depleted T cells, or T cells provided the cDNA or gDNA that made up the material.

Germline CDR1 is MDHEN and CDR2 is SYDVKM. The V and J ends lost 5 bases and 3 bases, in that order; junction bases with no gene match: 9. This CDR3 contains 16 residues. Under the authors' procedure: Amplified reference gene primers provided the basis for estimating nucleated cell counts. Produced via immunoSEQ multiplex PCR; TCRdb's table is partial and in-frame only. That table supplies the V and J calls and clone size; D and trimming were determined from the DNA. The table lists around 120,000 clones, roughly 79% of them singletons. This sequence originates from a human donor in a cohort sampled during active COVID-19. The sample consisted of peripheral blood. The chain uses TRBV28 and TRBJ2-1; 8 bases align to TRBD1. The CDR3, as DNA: TGTGCCAGCAGTGCCTTAGCAGGGGGCTACTACAATGAGCAGTTCTTC. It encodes CASSALAGGYYNEQFF. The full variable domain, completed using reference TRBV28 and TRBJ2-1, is DVKVTQSSRYLVKRTGEKVFLECVQDMDHENMFWYRQDPGLGLRLIYFSYDVKMKEKGDIPEGYSVSREKKERFSLILESASTNQTSMYLCASSALAGGYYNEQFFGPGTRLTVL.